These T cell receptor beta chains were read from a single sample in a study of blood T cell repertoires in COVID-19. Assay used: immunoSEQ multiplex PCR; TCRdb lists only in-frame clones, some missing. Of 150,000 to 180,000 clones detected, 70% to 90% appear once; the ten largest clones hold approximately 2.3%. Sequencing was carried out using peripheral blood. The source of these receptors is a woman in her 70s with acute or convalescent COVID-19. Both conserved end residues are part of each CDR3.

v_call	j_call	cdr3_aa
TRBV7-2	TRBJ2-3	CASSESSGSTDTQYF
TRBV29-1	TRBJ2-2	CSVSLSGVGTGELFF
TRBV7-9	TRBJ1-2	CASSQKTAGYGYTF
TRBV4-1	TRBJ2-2	CASSPPGGSGTGELFF
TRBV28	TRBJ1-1	CASSFVAVEAFF
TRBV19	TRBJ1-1	CASHRDRNTEAFF
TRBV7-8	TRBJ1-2	CASSYGGQGAVGYTF
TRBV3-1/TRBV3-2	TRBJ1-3	CASSHGTGSGNTIYF
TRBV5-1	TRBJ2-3	CASRFREADTQYF
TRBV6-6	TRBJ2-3	CASSYGGQGASDTQYF
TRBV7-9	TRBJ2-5	CASSLALARRKETQYF
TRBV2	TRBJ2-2	CASSENQSSGTTNTGELFF
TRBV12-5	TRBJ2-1	CASGLVGGNEQFF
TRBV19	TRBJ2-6	CASSTLLPRTGGANVLTF
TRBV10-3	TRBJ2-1	CAIKGISSGGVTYNEQFF
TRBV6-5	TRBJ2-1	CASSLGGSNNEQFF
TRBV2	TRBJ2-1	CASGTTFYNEQFF
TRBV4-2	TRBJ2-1	CASSPPFSGGYNEQFF
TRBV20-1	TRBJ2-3	CSASALWSTDTQYF
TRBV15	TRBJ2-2	CATSRDRRTGDTGELFF
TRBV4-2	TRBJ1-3	CASSQGQGVRNTIYF
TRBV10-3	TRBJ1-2	CAISESTLRPNYGYTF
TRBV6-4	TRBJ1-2	CASNAGAGGYTF
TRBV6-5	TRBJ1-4	CASSYLQTNEKLFF
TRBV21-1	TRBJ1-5	CASSKVIGLGTGRNQPQHF
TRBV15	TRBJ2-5	CATSGGGAVYQTQYF
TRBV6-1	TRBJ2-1	CASSDGRPGGSYNEQFF
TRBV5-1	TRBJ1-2	CASSLGSDYGYTF
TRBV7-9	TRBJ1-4	CASSADEKLFF
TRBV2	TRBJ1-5	CASRASNQPQHF
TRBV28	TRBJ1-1	CASSPGGSENTEAFF
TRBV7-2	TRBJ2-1	CASRANSGGNEQFF
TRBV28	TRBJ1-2	CASSSAPYGYTF
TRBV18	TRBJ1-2	CASSPVETGLSGYTF
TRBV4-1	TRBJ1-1	CASSQDWGGERKAFF
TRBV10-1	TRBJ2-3	CASSEPGRNTDTQYF
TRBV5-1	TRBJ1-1	CASSPGTGMTEAFF